This T cell receptor beta chain was recovered during a study of shared clonotypes between healthy human individuals. Splitting of each subset's genomic DNA was done evenly across several immunoSEQ plates. Repertoires were generated with immunoSEQ multiplex PCR, while TCRdb's copy carries only in-frame clones and drops some. Of over 2 million clones listed, about 95% are singletons. Germline CDR1 SEHNR, CDR2 FQNEAQ (reference sequence). With 4 bases removed from V and 12 bases from J, the gap between germline ends came to 13 bases. The CDR3 is 13 residues long. CD45RO-negative CD8 cells positively selected for CCR7 made up the naive population, which excluded terminally differentiated effector memory CD45RA+ cells.

The sequence was obtained from a man younger than 30 in good health. Input material: naive CD8+ T cells sorted from blood. The chain joins TRBV7-9 to TRBJ1-6; no clear D. CDR3 in amino acids: CASSSNLGEPLHF. DNA of the CDR3: TGTGCCAGCAGCTCGAATTTAGGCGAACCCCTCCACTTT.